The rows below give T cell receptor beta chains drawn from one sample of a study of cytomegalovirus exposure and HLA in healthy donors. Profiled with immunoSEQ multiplex PCR; TCRdb holds only in-frame clones, not every one. The data hold tens of thousands of clones, with more than 65% observed a single time. The sample comprised PBMCs. Receptor source: a young man in good health and CMV-seronegative. Both conserved end residues are part of each CDR3. Each record gives: clone size, V gene, J gene, D gene, CDR3 DNA, CDR3 protein. A D gene is named only where the DNA matches it firmly. The size of a clone is reported for some rows only, either as once, few or many, or as a class for expanded clones.

NA,TRBV29-1,TRBJ1-2,TRBD1,TGCAGCGTTGGGGGGGGACAGGGGAACTATGGCTACACCTTC,CSVGGGQGNYGYTF
NA,TRBV18,TRBJ2-7,TRBD1,TGTGCCAGCTCACCATCCGGGACAGGGGACTACGAGCAGTACTTC,CASSPSGTGDYEQYF
few,TRBV28,TRBJ2-7,TRBD2,TGTGCCAGCAGCCCTTGGGGGGGGGTCCTGCGCGAGCAGTACTTC,CASSPWGGVLREQYF
few,TRBV19,TRBJ1-1,TRBD1,TGTGCCAGTAGTCCGGGACAGCAAATGAACACTGAAGCTTTCTTT,CASSPGQQMNTEAFF
NA,TRBV5-6,TRBJ1-4,NA,TGTGCCAGCAGCCCCGGGACACCTGATGAAAAACTGTTTTTT,CASSPGTPDEKLFF
few,TRBV5-1,TRBJ1-1,NA,TGCGCCAGCAGTCCTGTGCACGGGGGAAGGATGAACACTGAAGCTTTCTTT,CASSPVHGGRMNTEAFF
once,TRBV5-4,TRBJ2-7,TRBD1,TGTGCCAGCAGCTCGGGACAGGGGGGCTACGAGCAGTACTTC,CASSSGQGGYEQYF
once,TRBV7-2,TRBJ2-7,NA,TGTGCCAGCAGCGAACAGGGTTACGAGCAGTACTTC,CASSEQGYEQYF
NA,TRBV14,TRBJ1-1,NA,TGTGCCAGCAGCCAATCCAGTTACACTGAAGCTTTCTTT,CASSQSSYTEAFF
NA,TRBV10-3,TRBJ1-1,TRBD1,TGTGCCATCAGGAACATACAGGGGTCGAGGGCTGAAGCTTTCTTT,CAIRNIQGSRAEAFF
NA,TRBV30,TRBJ1-2,NA,TGTGCCTGTCAAATTGACAGCTATGGCTACACCTTC,CACQIDSYGYTF
few,TRBV5-6,TRBJ1-6,NA,TGTGCCAGCAGCTCAACAGAGGCGGGCAATTCACCCCTCCACTTT,CASSSTEAGNSPLHF
once,TRBV9,TRBJ1-1,NA,TGTGCCAGCAGCGTAGAGCCGGGGAACACTGAAGCTTTCTTT,CASSVEPGNTEAFF
NA,TRBV19,TRBJ1-1,NA,TGTGCCAGTAGTCCTGGGGGCGGACAAAGCATGAACACTGAAGCTTTCTTT,CASSPGGGQSMNTEAFF
NA,TRBV5-1,TRBJ2-7,TRBD2,TGCGCCAGCAGCCAACTAGCGGGGGAGGGCGAGCAGTACTTC,CASSQLAGEGEQYF
NA,TRBV5-1,TRBJ2-7,TRBD1,TGCGCCAGCAGCTGGACAGGGGGCACCCACGAGCAGTACTTC,CASSWTGGTHEQYF
NA,TRBV7-2,TRBJ1-3,NA,TGTGCCAGCAGCTTATCCCGGGGTGGCAGCAACTCTGGAAACACCATATATTTT,CASSLSRGGSNSGNTIYF
NA,TRBV6-6,TRBJ1-2,NA,TGTGCCAGCAGTTACTCGGTTCATATGTCGGTAGGCTACACCTTC,CASSYSVHMSVGYTF
NA,TRBV14,TRBJ2-5,TRBD1,TGTGCCAGCAGCTCAGGGGGCACAGAGACCCAGTACTTC,CASSSGGTETQYF
NA,TRBV7-8,TRBJ1-2,TRBD1,TGTGCCAGCAGCTTAGCGACCGGGACAGGGGGCCCCTCTTATGGCTACACCTTC,CASSLATGTGGPSYGYTF
NA,TRBV30,TRBJ1-1,NA,TGTGCCTGGGTCATATCGAATTGGAGAACTGAAGCTTTCTTT,CAWVISNWRTEAFF
NA,TRBV18,TRBJ1-1,TRBD1,TGTGCCAGCTCACCCGGACAGGGCCCGAACACTGAAGCTTTCTTT,CASSPGQGPNTEAFF
NA,TRBV7-2,TRBJ2-1,NA,TGTGCCAGCAGCTTAGCGGGGGGAAATCTTCATGAGCAGTTCTTC,CASSLAGGNLHEQFF
NA,TRBV6-6,TRBJ2-5,TRBD1,TGTGCCAGCAGTTACATATCAGGGGGCCAAGAGACCCAGTACTTC,CASSYISGGQETQYF
NA,TRBV5-6,TRBJ2-5,NA,TGTGCCAGCAGCTGGCTCGGGACAAACCAAGAGACCCAGTACTTC,CASSWLGTNQETQYF
NA,TRBV7-3,TRBJ2-1,TRBD1,TGTGCCAGCAGCCCCTGGGGGGACAGGGCGAACAATGAGCAGTTCTTC,CASSPWGDRANNEQFF
NA,TRBV9,TRBJ1-4,NA,TGTGCCAGCAGCGTAGGGGTCGAGGCCAGCTCCGAAAAACTGTTTTTT,CASSVGVEASSEKLFF
NA,TRBV7-3,TRBJ2-5,NA,TGTGCCAGCAGCCTCGCCTGGGGGGGGGCAGAGACCCAGTACTTC,CASSLAWGGAETQYF
NA,TRBV5-8,TRBJ1-2,NA,TGTGCCAGCAGCTTGGAGGGGACACGCTTTAACTATGGCTACACCTTC,CASSLEGTRFNYGYTF
NA,TRBV7-8,TRBJ2-3,TRBD1,TGTGCCCGCAGCAGTGGACAGGGCACAGATACGCAGTATTTT,CARSSGQGTDTQYF
NA,TRBV6-6,TRBJ1-1,NA,TGTGCCATTAAAGTCAGGGATAACACTGAAGCTTTCTTT,CAIKVRDNTEAFF
NA,TRBV5-7,TRBJ2-2,TRBD2,TGTGCCAGCAGCGGGGGACTAGGTTACACCGGGGAGCTGTTTTTT,CASSGGLGYTGELFF
NA,TRBV2,TRBJ2-3,NA,TGTGCCAGCAGTGAAATCTCCGGACTATCGTATTTT,CASSEISGLSYF
once,TRBV5-1,TRBJ1-1,NA,TGCGCCAGCAGCTGGGACACCGCTGAAGCTTTCTTT,CASSWDTAEAFF
NA,TRBV27,TRBJ1-1,TRBD1,TGTGCCAGCAGTCCGTCCCGGGACAGGGGATACGCTGAAGCTTTCTTT,CASSPSRDRGYAEAFF
few,TRBV13,TRBJ1-1,NA,TGTGCCAGCAGCTTAGGCAGACTTAACACTGAAGCTTTCTTT,CASSLGRLNTEAFF
few,TRBV6-4,TRBJ1-5,NA,TGTGCCAGCAGTGAGACAGTAGGGAGCAATCAGCCCCAGCATTTT,CASSETVGSNQPQHF
NA,TRBV6-4,TRBJ2-3,TRBD2,TGTGCCAGCAGCCGGACTAGCGACACAGATACGCAGTATTTT,CASSRTSDTDTQYF
NA,TRBV5-1,TRBJ2-7,NA,TGCGCCAGCAGCTTGGTCGGCAGACTGAGCTCCTACGAGCAGTACTTC,CASSLVGRLSSYEQYF
NA,TRBV10-3,TRBJ1-1,NA,TGTGCCATCAGTGAGTCCGCAGGGGAGAACACTGAAGCTTTCTTT,CAISESAGENTEAFF
NA,TRBV11-2,TRBJ1-1,NA,TGTGCCAGCAGCTCCATTCAGGGGAACACTGAAGCTTTCTTT,CASSSIQGNTEAFF
NA,TRBV5-1,TRBJ2-2,NA,TGCGCCAGCAGCATAACAACAGGGAACACCGGGGAGCTGTTTTTT,CASSITTGNTGELFF
NA,TRBV6-1,TRBJ1-2,TRBD1,TGTGCCAGCAGGGAGACAGGGGAATATGGCTACACCTTC,CASRETGEYGYTF
NA,TRBV5-1,TRBJ2-1,TRBD2,TGCGCCAGCAGCCCTACCGGGACTAACCCTTACAATGAGCAGTTCTTC,CASSPTGTNPYNEQFF
NA,TRBV18,TRBJ1-4,NA,TGTGCCAGCTCACCCCATTTGGCACAGAATGAAAAACTGTTTTTT,CASSPHLAQNEKLFF
once,TRBV7-3,TRBJ1-3,NA,TGTGCCAGCAGCGATAGTTCTGGAAACACCATATATTTT,CASSDSSGNTIYF
NA,TRBV18,TRBJ2-7,NA,TGTGCCAGCTCACAAAGTCCACCCCGGTTTTCCTACGAGCAGTACTTC,CASSQSPPRFSYEQYF
NA,TRBV6-1,TRBJ1-1,NA,TGTGCCAGCAGTGCTTTCCCGACAGATGAAGCTTTCTTT,CASSAFPTDEAFF
NA,TRBV10-3,TRBJ2-1,NA,TGTGCCATCAGTGAGGAAACTAGAACCGAATACAATGAGCAGTTCTTC,CAISEETRTEYNEQFF
NA,TRBV5-1,TRBJ1-2,TRBD1,TGCGCCAGCAGCTTGGGGACAGGGGCAAGACCCGGCTACACCTTC,CASSLGTGARPGYTF
NA,TRBV27,TRBJ1-2,TRBD1,TGTGCCAGCAGTTTATCGACAGGGAACTATGGCTACACCTTC,CASSLSTGNYGYTF
few,TRBV4-2,TRBJ2-1,TRBD2,TGTGCCAGCAGCCAAGAACCCCCCGGACTAGGTATATATGAGCAGTTCTTC,CASSQEPPGLGIYEQFF
NA,TRBV7-2,TRBJ1-2,NA,TGTGCCAGCAGCCCAGGGACACAGGGAACTAACTATGGCTACACCTTC,CASSPGTQGTNYGYTF
NA,TRBV9,TRBJ2-3,TRBD1,TGTGCCAGCAGCGGGACAGGGGGCAGGACAGATACGCAGTATTTT,CASSGTGGRTDTQYF
NA,TRBV29-1,TRBJ1-1,TRBD1,TGCAGCGTTCATACAGGGGCGAACACTGAAGCTTTCTTT,CSVHTGANTEAFF
NA,TRBV18,TRBJ2-6,TRBD1,TGTGCCAGCTCACCAAAATCAGTCCGACAGGGATCATCTGGGGCCAACGTCCTGACTTTC,CASSPKSVRQGSSGANVLTF
NA,TRBV10-3,TRBJ2-3,TRBD1,TGTGCCATCAGTGCCTCGACAGGGGGACGCGCGACGCCAGATACGCAGTATTTT,CAISASTGGRATPDTQYF
NA,TRBV19,TRBJ2-3,TRBD2,TGTGCCAGTAGTATGAGGGGTGCTAGCGGGGGGGTAGGTAGGTCAGATACGCAGTATTTT,CASSMRGASGGVGRSDTQYF
NA,TRBV4-1,TRBJ1-2,NA,TGCGCCAGCAGCCTTATCGACGGGGGAGATAACTATGGCTACACCTTC,CASSLIDGGDNYGYTF
NA,TRBV7-9,TRBJ2-7,TRBD1,TGTGCCAGCAGCCCCCGGCGGCAGGGGGCGCGAGACGAGCAGTACTTC,CASSPRRQGARDEQYF